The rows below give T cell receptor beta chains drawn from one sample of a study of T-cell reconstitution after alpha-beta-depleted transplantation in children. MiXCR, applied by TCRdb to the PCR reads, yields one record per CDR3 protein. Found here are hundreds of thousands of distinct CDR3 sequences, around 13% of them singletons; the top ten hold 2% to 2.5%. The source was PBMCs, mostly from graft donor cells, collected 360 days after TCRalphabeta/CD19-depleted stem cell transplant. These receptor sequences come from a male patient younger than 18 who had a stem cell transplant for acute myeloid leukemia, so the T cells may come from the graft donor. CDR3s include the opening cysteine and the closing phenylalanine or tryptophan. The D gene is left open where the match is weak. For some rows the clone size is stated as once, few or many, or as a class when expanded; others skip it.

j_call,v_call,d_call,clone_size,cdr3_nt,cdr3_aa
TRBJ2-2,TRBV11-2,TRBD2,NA,TGTGCCAGCAGCTTGATAGCGGGAGGGCCCCCGAACACCGGGGAGCTGTTTTTT,CASSLIAGGPPNTGELFF
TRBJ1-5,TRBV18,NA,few,TGTGCCAGCTCACCGCTCGGGGGGATAGGCAATCAGCCCCAGCATTTT,CASSPLGGIGNQPQHF
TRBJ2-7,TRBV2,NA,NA,TGTGCCAGCGGGGACACACCTTTCTACGAGCAGTACTTC,CASGDTPFYEQYF
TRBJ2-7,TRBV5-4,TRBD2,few,TGTGCCAGCAGCTTCGAACTAGCGTTCCCCTACGAGCAGTACTTC,CASSFELAFPYEQYF
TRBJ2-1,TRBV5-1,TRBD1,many,TGCGCCAGCAGCTTTTCCGGGACAGGGCTCGGTGAGCAGTTCTTC,CASSFSGTGLGEQFF
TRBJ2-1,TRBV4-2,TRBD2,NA,TGTGCCAGCAGCCAAGATACCGGGACTAGCGGGAGATGGAACAATGAGCAGTTCTTC,CASSQDTGTSGRWNNEQFF
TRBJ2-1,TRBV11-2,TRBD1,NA,TGTGCCAGCAGCTTAGTCGGGACAGGGGGCAATGAGCAGTTCTTC,CASSLVGTGGNEQFF
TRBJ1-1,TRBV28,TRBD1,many,TGTGCCAGCCAAAATGGACAGGGACCGAACACTGAAGCTTTCTTT,CASQNGQGPNTEAFF
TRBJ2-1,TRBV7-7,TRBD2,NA,TGTGCCAGCAGCCCTCCCCCCCCTCGCGGGAGGAACAATGAGCAGTTCTTC,CASSPPPPRGRNNEQFF
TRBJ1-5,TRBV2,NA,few,TGTGCCAGCAGTGAACGCAGCTATCAGCCCCAGCATTTT,CASSERSYQPQHF
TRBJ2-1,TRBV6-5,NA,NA,TGTGCCAGCAGTTTAGGGACCCTAAATGAGCAGTTCTTC,CASSLGTLNEQFF
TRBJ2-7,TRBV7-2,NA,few,TGTGCCAGCAGCCAAGGAGACCGCCCCTCCTACGAGCAGTACTTC,CASSQGDRPSYEQYF
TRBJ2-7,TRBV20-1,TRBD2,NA,TGCAGTGCTAGCCCCGGACTAGCGGGAGTATGGTCCTACGAGCCGTACTTC,CSASPGLAGVWSYEPYF